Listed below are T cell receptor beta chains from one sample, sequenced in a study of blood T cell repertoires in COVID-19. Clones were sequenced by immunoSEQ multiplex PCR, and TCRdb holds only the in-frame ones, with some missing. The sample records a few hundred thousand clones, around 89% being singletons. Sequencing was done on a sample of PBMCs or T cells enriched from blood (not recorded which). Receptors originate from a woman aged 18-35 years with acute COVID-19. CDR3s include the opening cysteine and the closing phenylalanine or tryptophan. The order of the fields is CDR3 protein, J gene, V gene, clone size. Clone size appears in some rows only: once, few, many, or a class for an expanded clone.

CASSFQGADTQYF	TRBJ2-3	TRBV7-2	-
CASSAATNNSPLHF	TRBJ1-6	TRBV7-9	once
CASSIRGSGANVLTF	TRBJ2-6	TRBV19	many
CASSSDRGRSPLHF	TRBJ1-6	TRBV27	-
CASSLTPGGSGEKLFF	TRBJ1-4	TRBV5-1	-
CASSFAASYEQYF	TRBJ2-7	TRBV27	-
CASSFSTSGSPRNYNEQFF	TRBJ2-1	TRBV13	-
CASSLGTGDSSYEQYF	TRBJ2-7	TRBV5-1	-
CASRMFAGSTDTQYF	TRBJ2-3	TRBV5-1	-
CASSLADRANQPQHF	TRBJ1-5	TRBV5-6	once
CASSSGGNSVGWDIQYF	TRBJ2-4	TRBV19	-